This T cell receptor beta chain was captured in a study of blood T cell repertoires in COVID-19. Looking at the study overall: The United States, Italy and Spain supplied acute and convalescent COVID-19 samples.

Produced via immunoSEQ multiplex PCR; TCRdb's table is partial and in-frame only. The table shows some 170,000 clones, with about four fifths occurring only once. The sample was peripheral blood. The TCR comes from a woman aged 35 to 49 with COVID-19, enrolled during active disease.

The DNA for the CDR3 is TGTGCCAGCAGCGAGGGCCCGACAGCGGGGGAAAAACTGTTTTTT. It encodes CASSEGPTAGEKLFF. This chain uses TRBV9 with TRBJ1-4, with D possibly matching TRBD1 (5 bases). The CDR3 consists of 15 residues. From germline, CDR1 is SGDLS and CDR2 YYNGEE. Trimming took off 3 bases at V and 8 bases at J, with 17 bases between the two ends.